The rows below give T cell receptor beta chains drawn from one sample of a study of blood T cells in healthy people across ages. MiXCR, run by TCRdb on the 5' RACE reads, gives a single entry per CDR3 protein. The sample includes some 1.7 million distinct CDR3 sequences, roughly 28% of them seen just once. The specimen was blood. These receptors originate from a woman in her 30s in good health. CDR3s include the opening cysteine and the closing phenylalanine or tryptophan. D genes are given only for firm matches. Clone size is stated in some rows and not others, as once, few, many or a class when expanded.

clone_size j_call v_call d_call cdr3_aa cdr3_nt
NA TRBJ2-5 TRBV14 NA CASSQVQQETQYF TGTGCCAGCAGCCAAGTGCAGCAAGAGACCCAGTACTTC
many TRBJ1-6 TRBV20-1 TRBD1 CSARGQGRLVSPLHF TGCAGTGCTAGAGGACAGGGTCGGCTCGTATCACCCCTCCACTTT
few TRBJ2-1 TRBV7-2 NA CASSFDNAYNEQFF TGTGCCAGCAGCTTTGACAACGCCTACAATGAGCAGTTCTTC
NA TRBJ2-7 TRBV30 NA CAWSVGTPSQYEQYF TGTGCCTGGAGTGTCGGGACACCGAGTCAGTACGAGCAGTACTTC
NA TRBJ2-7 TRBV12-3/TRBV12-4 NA CASSFKAGSEQYF TGTGCCAGCAGTTTCAAGGCAGGATCCGAGCAGTACTTC
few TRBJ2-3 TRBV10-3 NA CATGNERTTDTQYF TGTGCCACCGGCAACGAGCGGACCACAGATACGCAGTATTTT
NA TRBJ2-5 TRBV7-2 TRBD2 CASSLGTGLAGGRETQYF TGTGCAAGCAGCTTAGGGACCGGACTAGCGGGGGGTCGCGAGACCCAGTACTTC
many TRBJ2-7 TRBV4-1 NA CASSQDQGEQYF TGCGCCAGCAGCCAAGATCAAGGCGAGCAGTACTTC
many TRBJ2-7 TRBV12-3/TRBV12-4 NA CASPKNVVSYEQYF TGTGCCAGCCCAAAAAACGTTGTGTCCTACGAGCAGTACTTC
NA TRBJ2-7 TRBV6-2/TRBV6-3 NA CASSEKSSYEQYF TGTGCCAGCAGTGAGAAGAGCTCCTACGAGCAGTACTTC
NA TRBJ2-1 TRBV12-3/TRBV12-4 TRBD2 CASSLGTSASNEQFF TGTGCCAGCAGTTTAGGGACTAGCGCCTCCAATGAGCAGTTCTTC
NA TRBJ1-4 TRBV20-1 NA CSARSRGLGEKLFF TGCAGTGCTAGATCTCGGGGGTTGGGAGAAAAACTGTTTTTT
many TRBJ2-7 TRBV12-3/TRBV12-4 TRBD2 CASSLELAGNYEQYF TGTGCCAGCAGTTTAGAACTAGCGGGGAACTACGAGCAGTACTTC
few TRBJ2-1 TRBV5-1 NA CASSLITNEQFF TGCGCCAGCAGCTTGATTACAAATGAGCAGTTCTTC
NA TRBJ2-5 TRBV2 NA CASSELHRQETQYF TGTGCCAGCAGTGAACTACACAGGCAAGAGACCCAGTACTTC
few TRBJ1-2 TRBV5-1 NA CASSFLDIDGYTF TGCGCCAGCAGCTTCCTGGACATTGATGGCTACACCTTC
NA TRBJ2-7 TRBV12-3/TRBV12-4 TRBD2 CASSSLGTSAYNEQYF TGTGCCAGCAGTTCATTAGGGACTAGCGCTTACAATGAGCAGTACTTC
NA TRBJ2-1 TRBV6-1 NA CASSVSPMGHREQFF TGTGCCAGCAGTGTAAGCCCTATGGGGCATCGTGAGCAGTTCTTC
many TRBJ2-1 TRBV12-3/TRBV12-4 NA CASSLNQAGVNEQFF TGTGCCAGCAGTTTAAACCAGGCCGGGGTTAATGAGCAGTTCTTC
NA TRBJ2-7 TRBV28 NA CASSWWDKSYEQYF TGTGCCAGCAGTTGGTGGGACAAATCCTACGAGCAGTACTTC
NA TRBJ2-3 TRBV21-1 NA CASSHRPSGMGTDTQYF TGTGCCAGCAGCCATAGACCTAGCGGGATGGGCACAGATACGCAGTATTTT
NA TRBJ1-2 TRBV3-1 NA CASSRGDRLSYGYTF TGTGCCAGCAGTCGGGGGGACCGATTGAGCTATGGCTACACCTTC
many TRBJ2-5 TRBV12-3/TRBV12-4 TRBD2 CASSSLLSGGEETQYF TGTGCCAGCAGTTCCCTTCTTAGCGGGGGGGAAGAGACCCAGTACTTC
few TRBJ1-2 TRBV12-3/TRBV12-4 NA CASSFSWPDPGYTF TGTGCCAGCAGTTTCTCGTGGCCAGATCCTGGCTACACCTTC